This T cell receptor (beta chain) was observed in a study of spatial heterogeneity in lung cancer. Study at large: Sequence detection consistently recorded a greater number of beta-chain than alpha-chain sequences.

The table lists this clonotype with many counts. TCR cDNA molecules were tagged individually, and each one carried a unique molecular identifier. TCRdb ran MiXCR on the 5' RACE reads and lists one entry per CDR3 protein. The table records almost 75,000 distinct CDR3 sequences, less than 15% of them present only once. CDR1 GTSNPN and CDR2 SVGIG come from the germline V gene (reference sequence). The CDR3 sequence is 15 residues long. V lost 0 bases, J lost 2 bases, and 4 bases stayed unmatched. Time point reported: sample taken at primary tumor resection. Unsorted samples of tumor, nontumor lung or frozen PBMC had their whole RNA sequenced.

This chain links TRBV30 with TRBJ1-5; TRBD1 aligns across 7 bases. Sample: PBMCs, taken at surgery. The receptor comes from a male donor with early-stage non-small cell lung cancer. The CDR3 is CAWSVRTGGNQPQHF. In DNA form, the CDR3 reads TGTGCCTGGAGTGTACGTACAGGGGGCAATCAGCCCCAGCATTTT.